This record covers a single T cell receptor beta chain. The data derive from a study of blood T cell repertoires in COVID-19. Authors' methods: The authors estimated nucleated cell counts from reference gene primer amplification. The table came from immunoSEQ multiplex PCR; TCRdb's copy has only in-frame clones and leaves some out. Clone size and V and J calls were adopted from that table, with D and trimming inferred from the DNA. The data show about 91,000 clones, with roughly 91% seen just once and 4.8% held by the top ten. The sequence was obtained from a woman of 80 years or more with active COVID-19. Sequencing was performed on peripheral blood.

CDR3 in DNA: TGCAGCGTTGAGCCAGGGCAGTTCTTC. Translation gives CSVEPGQFF. This chain uses TRBV29-1 with TRBJ2-1; no firm D call. V lost 3 bases and J lost 12, with 6 bases in between. CDR1 and CDR2 (germline): SQVTM, ANQGSEA. This CDR3 has 9 amino acids.